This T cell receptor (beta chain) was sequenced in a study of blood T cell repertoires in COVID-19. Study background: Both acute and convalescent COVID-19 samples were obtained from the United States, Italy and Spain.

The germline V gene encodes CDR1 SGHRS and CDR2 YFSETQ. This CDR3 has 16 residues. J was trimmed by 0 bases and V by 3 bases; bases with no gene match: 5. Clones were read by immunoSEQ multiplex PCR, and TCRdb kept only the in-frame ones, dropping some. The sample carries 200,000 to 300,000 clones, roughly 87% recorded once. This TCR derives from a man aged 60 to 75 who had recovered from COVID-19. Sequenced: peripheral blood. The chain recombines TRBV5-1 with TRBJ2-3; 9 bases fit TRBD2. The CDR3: CASSSSGDPSTDTQYF. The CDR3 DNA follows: TGCGCCAGCAGCTCTAGCGGGGATCCTAGCACAGATACGCAGTATTTT. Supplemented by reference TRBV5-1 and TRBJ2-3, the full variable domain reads KAGVTQTPRYLIKTRGQQVTLSCSPISGHRSVSWYQQTPGQGLQFLFEYFSETQRNKGNFPGRFSGRQFSNSRSEMNVSTLELGDSALYLCASSSSGDPSTDTQYFGPGTRLTVL.